This T cell receptor beta chain emerged from a study of blood T cell repertoires in COVID-19 (dated by TCRdb to between 2020 and 2021). Regarding the complete study: Collaborator samples came from the United States, Italy and Spain and covered acute and convalescent phases of COVID-19. Deeply sampled blood TCRbeta repertoires from subjects exposed to, actively infected with, or recovered from COVID-19 were included in the dataset. Where available, HLA class I and class II types were obtained from metadata supplied by the sample provider rather than from assay-based typing. The prospective study material was composed of cDNA or gDNA derived from T cells, B-cell-depleted T cells, or PBMCs. The repertoires were released in a freely available public database meant as a resource for research on the immune response to SARS-CoV-2. Nearly every sample came with metadata listing a de-identified subject ID, COVID-19 status, age in years and sex. The samples were drawn from two sources: the first 160 participants of the ongoing ImmuneRACE study, and about 1,300 subjects contributed by 6 global collaborators. What the study reported, not specific to this receptor: The quantity of clinical and demographic metadata differed by source and by participant and was supplied without curation.

The collaborating institutions used their own protocols to collect whole blood in K2EDTA tubes. For TCRbeta analysis, collaborator samples were shipped as frozen whole blood, as isolated PBMCs, or as DNA extracted from either sample type. Concerning this clone: The clone's antigen remains unknown. No quality values exist for individual bases; no much larger clone is one base distant.

TCRbeta CDR3 regions were amplified from genomic DNA using the immunoSEQ Assay, a bias-controlled multiplex PCR. In the original analysis: Within the assay, amplification of reference gene primers was used to estimate how many nucleated cells each sample contained. To quantify the absolute abundance of each unique TCRbeta CDR3 rearrangement, sequence reads were collapsed and filtered. For each sample, productive Simpson clonality was calculated as the square root of Simpson's diversity index over productive rearrangements. The source is immuneACCESS, and TCRdb retained only in-frame sequences with V and J called. Part of the clones is not carried over; for the studies checked, unresolved V genes explain less than half of this, and the remainder is unexplained. Clone size and V and J calls were adopted from that table, with D and trimming inferred from the DNA. In this sample the table shows about 150,000 clones, 76% of which occur a single time. The ten top clones hold less than 4.5% of the sample.

The receptor comes from an elderly woman with acute or convalescent COVID-19. Input material: peripheral blood.

Read as DNA, the sequence is TGCAGTGCTAGTTTGAGACAGGGGGACCCAGATACGCAGTATTTT. The translation is CSASLRQGDPDTQYF. The chain is made from TRBV20-1 and TRBJ2-3; TRBD1 fits 9 bases in the junction. Spanning cysteine to phenylalanine, the CDR3 consists of 15 amino acids. The CDR3 DNA has 45 bases and is translated from base 1. Reading the germline V gene (reference sequence) gives CDR1 DFQATT and CDR2 SNEGSKA. From V the trimming removes 3 bases and from J it removes 4 bases, while the gene matches leave 8 bases of the junction unaccounted for.